One sample yielded the 22 T cell receptor beta chains listed below, sequenced in a study of blood T cell repertoires in COVID-19. TCRdb keeps only in-frame clones here, not all; method: immunoSEQ multiplex PCR. Here the sample spans around 100,000 clones, about 90% being singletons. The specimen sequenced was peripheral blood. These receptors all stem from a man aged 25-40 years in a cohort sampled during active COVID-19.

The J gene is TRBJ1-2, the V gene TRBV19, with 12 bases that match TRBD1. CDR1 LNHDA and CDR2 SQIVND come from the germline V gene (reference sequence). J lost 3 bases, V lost 6 bases, and 11 bases had no gene match. The CDR3 totals 17 residues. The CDR3 bases are TGTGCCAGTAGAAAAGGGACAGGGGGCCTCTCATACTATGGCTACACCTTC. As protein: CASRKGTGGLSYYGYTF.

The chain carries TRBV12-3 or TRBV12-4 and TRBJ1-2; 10 nucleotides line up with TRBD1. The CDR3 spans 13 residues. The V and J ends lost 3 bases and 7 bases, in that order; junction bases with no gene match: 2. The CDR3 here is CASSFGQGGGYTF. For the CDR3, the DNA is TGTGCCAGCAGTTTCGGACAGGGGGGTGGCTACACCTTC.

J is TRBJ2-2 and V is TRBV10-3; 10 bases align to TRBD1. The V segment lost 7 bases and the J segment 3 bases; nucleotides outside the gene matches: 5. CDR3 size: 15 residues. In germline, CDR1 is ENHRY, CDR2 SYGVKD. Written as DNA, the CDR3 is TGTGCCATCACCGACAGGGGGCCGGACACCGGGGAGCTGTTTTTT. Amino acids: CAITDRGPDTGELFF.

The V call is TRBV19, the J call TRBJ1-6; D is ambiguous. V was trimmed by 3 bases and J by 10 bases, leaving 19 bases between them. This CDR3 is 16 amino acids long. CDR1 and CDR2 from the germline V gene are LNHDA and SQIVND (reference sequence). In nucleotides, the CDR3 is TGTGCCAGTAGTATCTCTTCCCGGGGAGGAGCCTCACCCCTCCACTTT. Its protein is CASSISSRGGASPLHF.

V usage is TRBV14 and J usage is TRBJ2-7, with 7 bases aligning to TRBD1. The ends lost 4 bases at V and 2 bases at J; junction bases unmatched: 5. Germline lookup yields CDR1 SGHDN and CDR2 FVKESK. There are 14 residues in the CDR3. Written as DNA, the CDR3 is TGTGCCAGCAGCCCCTTACAGGGGCCCTACGAGCAGTACTTC. Protein product: CASSPLQGPYEQYF.

As regards this clone: A read error may account for a junction end that differs from germline. The chain joins TRBV28 to TRBJ2-4; 9 nucleotides match TRBD1. Germline loops: CDR1 MDHEN, CDR2 SYDVKM. The CDR3 runs to 11 residues. CDR3: CASSTWDRAVF. The CDR3 DNA is TGTGCCAGCAGTACTTGGGACAGGGCTGTCTTC. Looking up the rest from reference TRBV28 and TRBJ2-4 gives the full variable domain: DVKVTQSSRYLVKRTGEKVFLECVQDMDHENMFWYRQDPGLGLRLIYFSYDVKMKEKGDIPEGYSVSREKKERFSLILESASTNQTSMYLCASSTWDRAVFGAGTRLSVL.

The chain combines TRBV6-5 with TRBJ1-6, with 7 bases lining up with TRBD1. Germline V gene sequence: CDR1 MNHEY, CDR2 SVGAGI. V shed 2 bases and J 8 bases; nucleotides not matched to a gene: 3. The CDR3 covers 14 residues. In DNA form, the CDR3 reads TGTGCCAGCAGTTACGGGGACAGCGATTCACCCCTCCACTTT. Translating it yields CASSYGDSDSPLHF.

The rearrangement joins TRBV11-2 to TRBJ1-2; D gene unclear. The V gene lost 0 bases and the J gene lost 8 bases, with 10 bases spanning the gap. CDR1 and CDR2 from the germline V gene are SGHAT and FQNNGV. The CDR3 runs to 13 residues. The chain's CDR3 is CASSLEGVGGYTF. The CDR3 DNA follows: TGTGCCAGCAGCTTAGAGGGAGTTGGGGGCTACACCTTC.

V is TRBV24-1 and J is TRBJ1-2; D remains unclear. This CDR3 has 12 residues. Trimming took 7 bases from V and 4 from J, leaving 9 bases between them. The germline gives CDR1 KGHDR, CDR2 SFDVKD. The CDR3, as DNA: TGTGCCACCAGGAGCGCCAGCTATGGCTACACCTTC. This codes for CATRSASYGYTF.

This clone was observed a single time. The chain employs TRBV28 and TRBJ1-1; 7 positions agree with TRBD1. The CDR3 loop spans 15 amino acids. After removal of 5 bases from V and 11 bases from J, the junction contained 17 bases not matched to a gene. Per germline, CDR1 MDHEN and CDR2 SYDVKM. CDR3 sequence (DNA): TGTGCCAGCAGTCCCCTCCCGGGACAGACCACTAGGGCTTTCTTT. Residues: CASSPLPGQTTRAFF.

The chain uses TRBV5-6 and TRBJ2-5, with D perhaps TRBD2 (7 bases). Germline CDR1 and CDR2: SGHDT and YYEEEE. Trimming pared 6 bases from V and 1 base from J, leaving 16 bases between. CDR3 length: 15 residues. The CDR3 region is CASTGGTLIQETQYF. CDR3 nucleotide sequence: TGTGCCAGCACCGGGGGGACACTCATCCAAGAGACCCAGTACTTC.

V gene TRBV5-8 combines with J gene TRBJ2-4; D gene ambiguous. Deletions cut 0 bases from V and 2 bases from J, with 9 bases between. Germline V gene sequence: CDR1 SGHTS, CDR2 YDEGEE. This CDR3 is 15 amino acids long. The CDR3, as DNA: TGTGCCAGCAGCTTGGACTCGAACCCCAAAAACATTCAGTACTTC. This sequence encodes CASSLDSNPKNIQYF.

This clone was detected once. The chain joins TRBV10-3 to TRBJ2-1, with TRBD2 matching 15 bases. Germline-derived CDR1 and CDR2 are ENHRY and SYGVKD. The CDR3 consists of 16 residues. The trim removed 7 bases at V and 6 bases at J, leaving 7 bases unmatched. The CDR3 region is CAITGTSGGQFNEQFF. CDR3 bases: TGTGCCATCACCGGGACTAGCGGGGGGCAATTCAATGAGCAGTTCTTC.

This clone has just one count. The chain employs TRBV28 and TRBJ1-5; the D gene is possibly TRBD1 (5 bases). The V gene's germline CDR1 is MDHEN and CDR2 SYDVKM. Trimming pared 8 bases from V and 2 bases from J, leaving 13 bases between. The length of the CDR3 is 14 residues. CDR3 DNA: TGTGCCAGCGTGCAGGGAAACGGCAATCAGCCCCAGCATTTT. It translates to CASVQGNGNQPQHF.

The CDR3 here is CAISVLAGGQETQYF. Written as DNA, the CDR3 is TGTGCCATCAGTGTTCTGGCGGGGGGACAAGAGACCCAGTACTTC. The chain is built from TRBV10-3 and TRBJ2-5, with 8 bases fitting TRBD2. Unmatched junction bases numbered 6, after V lost 4 bases and J lost 2 bases. The CDR3 consists of 15 residues. Germline V CDR1 and CDR2: ENHRY, SYGVKD.

This clone has a handful of counts. The chain joins TRBV6-5 to TRBJ2-7; D may be TRBD1 (5 bases). Per the germline V gene, CDR1 is MNHEY and CDR2 is SVGAGI. Deletions cut 0 bases from V and 2 bases from J, with 14 bases between. The CDR3 length is 16 residues. In nucleotides, the CDR3 is TGTGCCAGCAGTTACTCGATGGGGCAGACGCCCTACGAGCAGTACTTC. Its protein is CASSYSMGQTPYEQYF.

This chain uses TRBV12-5 with TRBJ2-3; 10 bases agree with TRBD1. The CDR3 length is 15 residues. Unmatched junction bases numbered 2, after V lost 1 base and J lost 4 bases. Per the germline V gene, CDR1 is LGHNT and CDR2 is FRNRAP. The CDR3 sequence is CASGLGQGAPDTQYF. The CDR3 nucleotides read TGTGCTAGTGGTTTGGGACAGGGGGCTCCAGATACGCAGTATTTT.

V is TRBV29-1 and J is TRBJ1-2; 7 bases are a match to TRBD1. The CDR3 consists of 13 residues. The J segment lost 2 bases and the V segment lost 3 bases, leaving 3 bases of the junction unmatched. CDR1 is SQVTM and CDR2 is ANQGSEA in the germline V gene. This chain's CDR3 is CSVEGTANYGYTF. The CDR3 DNA is TGCAGCGTTGAGGGGACAGCCAACTATGGCTACACCTTC.

V gene TRBV20-1 combines with J gene TRBJ2-7, with D possibly matching TRBD1 (5 bases). This CDR3 has 13 amino acids. Germline values: CDR1 DFQATT, CDR2 SNEGSKA (reference sequence). Trimming pared 3 bases from V and 0 bases from J, leaving 9 bases between. The CDR3, as DNA: TGCAGTGCTAGTCCCGACAGCTCCTACGAGCAGTACTTC. Protein: CSASPDSSYEQYF.

About this clone itself: This same CDR3 is encoded by further DNA sequences in the sample. The gene calls are TRBV30 and TRBJ2-5; 10 nucleotides agree with TRBD1. From germline, CDR1 is GTSNPN and CDR2 SVGIG (reference sequence). The CDR3 totals 14 residues. V dropped 5 bases and J dropped 2; count of bases not matched to a gene: 5. The CDR3 DNA follows: TGTGCCTGGGGGGGACAGGGGAAACAAGAGACCCAGTACTTC. The encoded protein is CAWGGQGKQETQYF.

The rearrangement joins TRBV7-2 to TRBJ2-1, with D possibly matching TRBD2 (6 bases). Germline CDR1 and CDR2: SGHTA and FQGNSA. The CDR3 length is 15 residues. The V gene lost 1 base and the J gene lost 3 bases, with 10 bases spanning the gap. For the CDR3, the DNA is TGTGCCAGCAGCTTAGTATTGCGGGACTACAATGAGCAGTTCTTC. Protein sequence: CASSLVLRDYNEQFF.

The chain combines TRBV5-1 with TRBJ2-6; a weak D match, TRBD2 (7 bases). The ends were cut back, 6 bases at V and 0 bases at J, with 13 bases in the middle. The CDR3 spans 16 residues. CDR1 and CDR2 (germline): SGHRS, YFSETQ. The CDR3 region has the DNA TGCGCCAGCACCAGGGAGGGGGTCTCTGGGGCCAACGTCCTGACTTTC. Translation gives CASTREGVSGANVLTF.